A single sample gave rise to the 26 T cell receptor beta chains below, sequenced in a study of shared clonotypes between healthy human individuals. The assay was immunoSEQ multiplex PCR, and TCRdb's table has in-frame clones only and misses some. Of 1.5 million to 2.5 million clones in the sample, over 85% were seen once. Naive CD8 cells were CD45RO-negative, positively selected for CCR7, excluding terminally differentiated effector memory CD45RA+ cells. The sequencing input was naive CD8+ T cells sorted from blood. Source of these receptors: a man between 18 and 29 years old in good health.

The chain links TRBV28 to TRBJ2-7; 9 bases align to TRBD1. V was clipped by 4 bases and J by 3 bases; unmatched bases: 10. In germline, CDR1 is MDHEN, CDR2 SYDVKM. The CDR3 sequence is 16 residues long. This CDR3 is CASSSSTDRGYYEQYF. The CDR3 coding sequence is TGTGCCAGCAGTTCTTCCACGGACAGGGGATACTACGAGCAGTACTTC.

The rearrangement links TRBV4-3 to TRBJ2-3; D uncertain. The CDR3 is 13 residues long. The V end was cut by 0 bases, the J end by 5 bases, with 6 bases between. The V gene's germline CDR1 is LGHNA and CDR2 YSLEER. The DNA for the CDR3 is TGCGCCAGCAGCCAAGAAAGTCTAGATACGCAGTATTTT. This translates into CASSQESLDTQYF.

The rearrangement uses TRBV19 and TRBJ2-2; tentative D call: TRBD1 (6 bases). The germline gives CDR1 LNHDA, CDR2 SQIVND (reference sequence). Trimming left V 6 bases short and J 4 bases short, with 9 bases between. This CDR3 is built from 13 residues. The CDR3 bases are TGTGCCAGTAGGGACAGTTTCACCGGGGAGCTGTTTTTT. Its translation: CASRDSFTGELFF.

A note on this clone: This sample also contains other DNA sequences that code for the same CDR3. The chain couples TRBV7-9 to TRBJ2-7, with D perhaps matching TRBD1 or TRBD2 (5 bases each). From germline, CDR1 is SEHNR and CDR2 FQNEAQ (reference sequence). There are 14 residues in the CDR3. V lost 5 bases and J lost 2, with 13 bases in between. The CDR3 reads CASSPGDGPYEQYF. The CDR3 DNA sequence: TGTGCCAGCAGCCCTGGGGACGGACCCTACGAGCAGTACTTC. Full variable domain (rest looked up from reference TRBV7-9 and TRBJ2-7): DTGVSQNPRHKITKRGQNVTFRCDPISEHNRLYWYRQTLGQGPEFLTYFQNEAQLEKSRLLSDRFSAERPKGSFSTLEIQRTEQGDSAMYLCASSPGDGPYEQYFGPGTRLTVT.

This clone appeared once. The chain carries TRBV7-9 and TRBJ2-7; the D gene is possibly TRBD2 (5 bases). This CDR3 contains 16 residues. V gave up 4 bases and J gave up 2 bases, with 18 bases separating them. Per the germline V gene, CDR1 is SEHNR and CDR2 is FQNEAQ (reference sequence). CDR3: CASSSGLAGRPYEQYF. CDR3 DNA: TGTGCCAGCAGCTCAGGCTTGGCGGGCCGGCCCTACGAGCAGTACTTC.

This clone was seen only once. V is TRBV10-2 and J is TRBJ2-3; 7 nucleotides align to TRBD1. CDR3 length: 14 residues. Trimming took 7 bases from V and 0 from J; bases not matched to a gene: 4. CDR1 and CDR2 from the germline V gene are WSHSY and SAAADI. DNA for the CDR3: TGCGCCAGCACGTGGACAGGAAGCACAGATACGCAGTATTTT. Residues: CASTWTGSTDTQYF.

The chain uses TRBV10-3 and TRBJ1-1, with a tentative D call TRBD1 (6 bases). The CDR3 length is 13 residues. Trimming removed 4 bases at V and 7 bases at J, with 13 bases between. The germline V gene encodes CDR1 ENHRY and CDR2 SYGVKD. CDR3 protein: CAISVGGPIEAFF. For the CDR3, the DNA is TGTGCCATCAGTGTCGGGGGGCCGATTGAAGCTTTCTTT.

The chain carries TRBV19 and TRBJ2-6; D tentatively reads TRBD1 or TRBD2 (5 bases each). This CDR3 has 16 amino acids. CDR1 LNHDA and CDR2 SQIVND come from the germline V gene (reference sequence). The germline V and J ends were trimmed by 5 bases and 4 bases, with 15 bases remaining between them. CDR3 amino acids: CASSLGPLGGANVLTF. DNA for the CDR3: TGTGCCAGTAGTTTGGGACCCCTGGGAGGGGCCAACGTCCTGACTTTC.

DNA of the CDR3: TGCGCCAGCAGCCAAGATCGGGCAGGGACTGCAACTAATGAAAAACTGTTTTTT. Translated: CASSQDRAGTATNEKLFF. V gene TRBV4-3 combines with J gene TRBJ1-4; D possibly corresponds to TRBD1 (5 bases). Trimming took 0 bases from V and 0 from J, leaving 14 bases between them. The germline V gene encodes CDR1 LGHNA and CDR2 YSLEER. The CDR3 runs to 18 residues.

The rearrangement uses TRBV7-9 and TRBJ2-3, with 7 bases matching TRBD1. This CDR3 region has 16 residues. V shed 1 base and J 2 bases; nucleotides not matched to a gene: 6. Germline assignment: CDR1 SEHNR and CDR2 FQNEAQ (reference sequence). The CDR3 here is CASSLVKGADTDTQYF. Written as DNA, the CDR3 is TGTGCCAGCAGCTTAGTAAAGGGGGCGGACACAGATACGCAGTATTTT.

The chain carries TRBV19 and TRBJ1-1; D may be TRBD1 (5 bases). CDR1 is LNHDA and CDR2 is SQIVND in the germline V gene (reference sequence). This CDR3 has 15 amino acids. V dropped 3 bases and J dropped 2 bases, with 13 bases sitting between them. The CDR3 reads CASSMFFTGNTEAFF. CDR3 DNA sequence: TGTGCCAGTAGTATGTTTTTTACAGGTAACACTGAAGCTTTCTTT. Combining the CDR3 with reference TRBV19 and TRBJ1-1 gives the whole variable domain DGGITQSPKYLFRKEGQNVTLSCEQNLNHDAMYWYRQDPGQGLRLIYYSQIVNDFQKGDIAEGYSVSREKKESFPLTVTSAQKNPTAFYLCASSMFFTGNTEAFFGQGTRLTVV.

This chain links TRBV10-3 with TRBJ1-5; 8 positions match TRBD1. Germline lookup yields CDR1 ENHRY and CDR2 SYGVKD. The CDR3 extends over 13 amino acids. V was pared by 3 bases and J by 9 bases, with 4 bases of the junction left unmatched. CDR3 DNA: TGTGCCATCAGTGATGAGGGGACAGGGCCCCAGCATTTT. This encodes CAISDEGTGPQHF.

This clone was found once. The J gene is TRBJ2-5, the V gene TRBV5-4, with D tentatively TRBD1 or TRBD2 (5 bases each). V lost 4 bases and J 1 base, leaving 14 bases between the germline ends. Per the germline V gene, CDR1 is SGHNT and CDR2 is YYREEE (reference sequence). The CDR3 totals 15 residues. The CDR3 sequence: CASSPPGLLQETQYF. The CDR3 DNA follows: TGTGCCAGCAGCCCCCCGGGGCTGCTCCAAGAGACCCAGTACTTC.

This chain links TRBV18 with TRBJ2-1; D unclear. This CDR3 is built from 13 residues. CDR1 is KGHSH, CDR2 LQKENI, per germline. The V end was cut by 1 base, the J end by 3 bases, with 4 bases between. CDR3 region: CASSPRDYNEQFF. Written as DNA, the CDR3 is TGTGCCAGCTCACCACGGGACTACAATGAGCAGTTCTTC.

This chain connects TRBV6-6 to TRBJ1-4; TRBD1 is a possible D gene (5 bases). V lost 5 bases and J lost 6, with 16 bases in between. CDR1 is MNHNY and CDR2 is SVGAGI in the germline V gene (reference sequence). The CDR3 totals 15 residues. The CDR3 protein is CASSVLGGEDEKLFF. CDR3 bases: TGTGCCAGCAGTGTTCTTGGGGGGGAAGATGAAAAACTGTTTTTT.

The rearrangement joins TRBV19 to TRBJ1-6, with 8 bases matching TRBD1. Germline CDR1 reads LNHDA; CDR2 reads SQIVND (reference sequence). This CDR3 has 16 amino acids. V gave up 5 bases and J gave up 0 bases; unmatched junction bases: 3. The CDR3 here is CASSRTGPSYNSPLHF. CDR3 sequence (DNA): TGTGCCAGTAGTCGGACAGGGCCCTCCTATAATTCACCCCTCCACTTT.

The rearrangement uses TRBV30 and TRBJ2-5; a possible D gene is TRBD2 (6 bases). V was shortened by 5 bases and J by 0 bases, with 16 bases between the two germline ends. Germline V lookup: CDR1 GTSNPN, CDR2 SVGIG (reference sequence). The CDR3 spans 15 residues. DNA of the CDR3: TGTGCCTGGGCCCCGGGTAGCGGCAACCAAGAGACCCAGTACTTC. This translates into CAWAPGSGNQETQYF.

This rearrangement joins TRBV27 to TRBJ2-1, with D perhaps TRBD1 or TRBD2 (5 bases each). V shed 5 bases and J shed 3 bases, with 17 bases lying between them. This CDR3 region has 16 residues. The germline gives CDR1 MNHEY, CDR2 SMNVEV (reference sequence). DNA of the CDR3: TGTGCCAGCAGTCCGTTACTAGGGGAAGACTACAATGAGCAGTTCTTC. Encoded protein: CASSPLLGEDYNEQFF.

CDR3 amino acids: CASSLAPGLAGEVDEQFF. The CDR3 nucleotides read TGTGCCAGCAGCTTGGCCCCCGGGCTAGCGGGAGAGGTCGATGAGCAGTTCTTC. The chain uses TRBV5-6 and TRBJ2-1, with 10 bases that match TRBD2. This CDR3 has 18 amino acids. J was trimmed by 8 bases and V by 0 bases; bases with no gene match: 14. The germline CDR1 and CDR2 sequences are SGHDT and YYEEEE.

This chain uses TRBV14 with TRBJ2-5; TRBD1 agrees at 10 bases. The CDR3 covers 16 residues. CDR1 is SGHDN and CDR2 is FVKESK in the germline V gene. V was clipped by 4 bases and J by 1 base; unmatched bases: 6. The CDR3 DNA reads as TGTGCCAGCAGCCTTTGGACAGGGGGTACCCAAGAGACCCAGTACTTC. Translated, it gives CASSLWTGGTQETQYF.

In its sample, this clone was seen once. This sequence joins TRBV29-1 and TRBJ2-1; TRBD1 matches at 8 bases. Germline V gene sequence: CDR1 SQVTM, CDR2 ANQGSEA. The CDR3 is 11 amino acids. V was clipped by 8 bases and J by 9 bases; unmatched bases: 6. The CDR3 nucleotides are TGCAGCACAGACGGGACAGGTGAGCAGTTCTTC. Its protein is CSTDGTGEQFF.

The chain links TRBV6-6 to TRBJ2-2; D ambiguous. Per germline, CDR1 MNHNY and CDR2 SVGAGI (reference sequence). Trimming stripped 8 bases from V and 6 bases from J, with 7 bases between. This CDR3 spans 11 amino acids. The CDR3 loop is CASGFAGELFF. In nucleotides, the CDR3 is TGTGCCAGCGGATTCGCCGGGGAGCTGTTTTTT.

The CDR3 DNA sequence: TGTGCCAGCTCACAATCGACAGGGGAGATTGCCTACGAGCAGTACTTC. Translating gives CASSQSTGEIAYEQYF. The V and J genes are TRBV18 and TRBJ2-7, with 8 positions matching TRBD1. Trimming cost V 4 bases and J 2 bases; bases outside gene matches: 10. Germline CDR1 reads KGHSH; CDR2 reads LQKENI. This CDR3 spans 16 amino acids.

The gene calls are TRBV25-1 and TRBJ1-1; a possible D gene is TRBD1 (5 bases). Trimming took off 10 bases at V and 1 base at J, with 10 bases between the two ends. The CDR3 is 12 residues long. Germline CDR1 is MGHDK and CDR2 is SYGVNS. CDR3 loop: CATGSGNTEAFF. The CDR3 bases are TGTGCCACAGGGTCGGGGAACACTGAAGCTTTCTTT.

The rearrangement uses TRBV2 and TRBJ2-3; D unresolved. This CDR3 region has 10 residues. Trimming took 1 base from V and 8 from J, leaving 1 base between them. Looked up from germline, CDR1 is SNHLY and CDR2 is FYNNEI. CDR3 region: CASSEVTQYF. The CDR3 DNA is TGTGCCAGCAGTGAAGTTACGCAGTATTTT. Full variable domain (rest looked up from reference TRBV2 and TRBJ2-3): EPEVTQTPSHQVTQMGQEVILRCVPISNHLYFYWYRQILGQKVEFLVSFYNNEISEKSEIFDDQFSVERPDGSNFTLKIRSTKLEDSAMYFCASSEVTQYFGPGTRLTVL.

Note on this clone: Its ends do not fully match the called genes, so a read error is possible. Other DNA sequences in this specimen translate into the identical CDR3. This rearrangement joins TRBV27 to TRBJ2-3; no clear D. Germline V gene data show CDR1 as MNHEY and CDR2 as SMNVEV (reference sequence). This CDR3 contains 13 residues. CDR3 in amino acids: CASKGLSTDTQYF. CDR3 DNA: TGTGCCAGCAAGGGCTTAAGCACGGATACGCAGTATTTT.